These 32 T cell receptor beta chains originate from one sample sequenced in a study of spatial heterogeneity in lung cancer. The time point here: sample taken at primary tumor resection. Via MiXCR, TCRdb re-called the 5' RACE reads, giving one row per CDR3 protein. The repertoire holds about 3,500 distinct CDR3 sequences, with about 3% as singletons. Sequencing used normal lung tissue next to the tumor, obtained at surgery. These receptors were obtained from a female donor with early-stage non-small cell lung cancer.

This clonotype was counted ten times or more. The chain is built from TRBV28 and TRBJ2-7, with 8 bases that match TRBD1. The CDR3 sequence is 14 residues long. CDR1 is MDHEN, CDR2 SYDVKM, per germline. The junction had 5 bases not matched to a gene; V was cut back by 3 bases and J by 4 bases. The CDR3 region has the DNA TGTGCCAGCAGTTTGACAGGGGCCCCTTACGAGCAGTACTTC. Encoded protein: CASSLTGAPYEQYF.

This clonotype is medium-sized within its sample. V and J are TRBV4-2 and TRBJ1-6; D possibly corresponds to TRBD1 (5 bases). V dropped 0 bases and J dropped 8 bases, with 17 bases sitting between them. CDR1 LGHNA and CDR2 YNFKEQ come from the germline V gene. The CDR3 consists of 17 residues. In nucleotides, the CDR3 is TGTGCCAGCAGCCAAGATTGGGGGGGTCCTCCGGATTCACCCCTCCACTTT. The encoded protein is CASSQDWGGPPDSPLHF.

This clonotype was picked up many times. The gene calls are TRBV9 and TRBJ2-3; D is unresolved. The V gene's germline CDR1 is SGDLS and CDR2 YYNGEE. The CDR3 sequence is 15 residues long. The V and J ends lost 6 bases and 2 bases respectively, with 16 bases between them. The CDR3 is CASKRSVAYTDTQYF. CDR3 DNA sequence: TGTGCCAGCAAACGTAGTGTTGCGTACACAGATACGCAGTATTTT.

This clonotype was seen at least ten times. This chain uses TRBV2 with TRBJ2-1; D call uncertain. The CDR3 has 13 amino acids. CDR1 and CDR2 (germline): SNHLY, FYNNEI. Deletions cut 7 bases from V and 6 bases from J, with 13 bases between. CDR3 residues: CASIGSVPNEQFF. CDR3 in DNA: TGTGCCAGCATTGGGTCTGTCCCCAATGAGCAGTTCTTC.

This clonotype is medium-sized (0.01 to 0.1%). The DNA of the CDR3 is TGTGCCAGCAGGTACACAGATACGCAGTATTTT. It yields the protein CASRYTDTQYF. The rearrangement links TRBV28 to TRBJ2-3; D is unclear. Germline V gene lookup returns CDR1 MDHEN and CDR2 SYDVKM. This CDR3 has 11 amino acids. Between the trimmed V and J ends, which lost 6 bases and 2 bases, there was a span of 3 bases. Combining the CDR3 with reference TRBV28 and TRBJ2-3 gives the whole variable domain DVKVTQSSRYLVKRTGEKVFLECVQDMDHENMFWYRQDPGLGLRLIYFSYDVKMKEKGDIPEGYSVSREKKERFSLILESASTNQTSMYLCASRYTDTQYFGPGTRLTVL.

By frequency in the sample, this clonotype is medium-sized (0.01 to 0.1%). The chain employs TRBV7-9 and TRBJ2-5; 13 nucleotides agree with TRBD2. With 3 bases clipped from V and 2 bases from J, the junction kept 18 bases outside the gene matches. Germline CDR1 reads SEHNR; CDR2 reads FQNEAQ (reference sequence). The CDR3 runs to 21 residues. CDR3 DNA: TGTGCCAGCAGCTTGGCGGGACTAGCGGGACAAGGACTAGCGGGACAAGAGACCCAGTACTTC. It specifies CASSLAGLAGQGLAGQETQYF. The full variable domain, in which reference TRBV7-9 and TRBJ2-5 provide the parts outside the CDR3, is DTGVSQNPRHKITKRGQNVTFRCDPISEHNRLYWYRQTLGQGPEFLTYFQNEAQLEKSRLLSDRFSAERPKGSFSTLEIQRTEQGDSAMYLCASSLAGLAGQGLAGQETQYFGPGTRLLVL.

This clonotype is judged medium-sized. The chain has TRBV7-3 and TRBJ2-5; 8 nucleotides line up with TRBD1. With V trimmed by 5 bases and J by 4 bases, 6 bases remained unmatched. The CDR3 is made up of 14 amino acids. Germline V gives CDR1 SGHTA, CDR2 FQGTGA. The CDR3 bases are TGTGCCAGCAGCCCAGGGGGCAGGGCAGAGACCCAGTACTTC. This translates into CASSPGGRAETQYF.

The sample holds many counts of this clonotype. This CDR3 reads CASSATPGGRNEQFF. CDR3 bases: TGTGCCAGCAGCGCCACACCCGGCGGACGCAATGAGCAGTTCTTC. The chain has TRBV2 and TRBJ2-1; D not resolved. The CDR3 length is 15 residues. Germline CDR1 and CDR2: SNHLY and FYNNEI. The V end lost 6 bases, the J end lost 6 bases, and 18 bases lay between the germline ends.

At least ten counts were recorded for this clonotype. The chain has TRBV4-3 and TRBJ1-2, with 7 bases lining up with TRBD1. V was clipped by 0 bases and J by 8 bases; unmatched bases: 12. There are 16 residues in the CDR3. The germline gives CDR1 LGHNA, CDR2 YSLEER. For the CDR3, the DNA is TGCGCCAGCAGCCAAGAGTCCGGGACAGCCGCGGGCGGCTACACCTTC. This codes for CASSQESGTAAGGYTF.

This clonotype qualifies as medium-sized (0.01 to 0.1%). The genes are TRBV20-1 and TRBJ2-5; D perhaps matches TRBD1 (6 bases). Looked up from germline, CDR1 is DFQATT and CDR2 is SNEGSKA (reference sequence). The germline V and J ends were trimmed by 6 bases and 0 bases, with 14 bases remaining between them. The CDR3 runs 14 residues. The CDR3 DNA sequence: TGCAGTGCCCTCTCCCGGGACAACCAAGAGACCCAGTACTTC. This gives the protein CSALSRDNQETQYF.

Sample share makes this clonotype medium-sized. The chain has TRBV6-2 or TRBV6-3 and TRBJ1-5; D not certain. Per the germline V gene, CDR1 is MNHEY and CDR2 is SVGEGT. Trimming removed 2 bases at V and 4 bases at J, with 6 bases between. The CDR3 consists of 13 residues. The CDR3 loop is CASSYGWNQPQHF. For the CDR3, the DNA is TGTGCCAGCAGTTACGGGTGGAATCAGCCCCAGCATTTT.

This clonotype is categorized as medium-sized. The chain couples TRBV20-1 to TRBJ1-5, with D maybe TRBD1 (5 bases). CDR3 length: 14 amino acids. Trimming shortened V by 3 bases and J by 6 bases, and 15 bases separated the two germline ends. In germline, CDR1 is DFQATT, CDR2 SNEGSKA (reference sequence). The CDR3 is CSASGGSAGQPQHF. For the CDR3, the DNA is TGCAGTGCTAGTGGGGGGTCTGCGGGTCAGCCCCAGCATTTT.

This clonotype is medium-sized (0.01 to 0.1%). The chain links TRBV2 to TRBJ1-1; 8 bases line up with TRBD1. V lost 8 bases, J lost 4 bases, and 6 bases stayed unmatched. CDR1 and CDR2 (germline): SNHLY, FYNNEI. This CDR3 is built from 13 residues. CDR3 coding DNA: TGTGCCAGCCCGGACAGGGCTGGCACTGAAGCTTTCTTT. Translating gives CASPDRAGTEAFF. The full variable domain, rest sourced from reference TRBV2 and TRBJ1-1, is EPEVTQTPSHQVTQMGQEVILRCVPISNHLYFYWYRQILGQKVEFLVSFYNNEISEKSEIFDDQFSVERPDGSNFTLKIRSTKLEDSAMYFCASPDRAGTEAFFGQGTRLTVV.

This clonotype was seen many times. CDR3: CSVYALRRYNEQFF. CDR3 DNA sequence: TGCAGCGTGTACGCCCTGAGACGTTACAATGAGCAGTTCTTC. The chain employs TRBV29-1 and TRBJ2-1; D remains unclear. Germline V gene lookup returns CDR1 SQVTM and CDR2 ANQGSEA. The CDR3 has 14 amino acids. V dropped 6 bases and J dropped 4 bases, with 16 bases sitting between them.

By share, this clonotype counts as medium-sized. In DNA form, the CDR3 reads TGTGCCAGCAGTCCACCGGGACTCCGACAAGAGACCCAGTACTTC. Translated, it gives CASSPPGLRQETQYF. The chain has TRBV12-3 or TRBV12-4 and TRBJ2-5; D possibly corresponds to TRBD2 (6 bases). CDR3 length: 15 amino acids. V was trimmed by 5 bases and J by 2 bases, leaving 15 bases between them.

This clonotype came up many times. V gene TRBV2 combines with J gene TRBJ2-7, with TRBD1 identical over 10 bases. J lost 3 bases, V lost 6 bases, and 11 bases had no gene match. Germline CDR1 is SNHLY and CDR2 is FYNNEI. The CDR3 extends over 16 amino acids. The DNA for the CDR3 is TGTGCCAGCAGCGCCGCCGGGACAGGGGACTTCTACGAGCAGTACTTC. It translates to CASSAAGTGDFYEQYF.

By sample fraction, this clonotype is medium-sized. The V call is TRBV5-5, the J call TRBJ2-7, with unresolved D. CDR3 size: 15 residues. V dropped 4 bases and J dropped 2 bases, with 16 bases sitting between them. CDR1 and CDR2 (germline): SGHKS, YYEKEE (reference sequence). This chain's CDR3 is CASSRTTNLPYEQYF. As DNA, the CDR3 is TGTGCCAGCAGCCGAACGACAAACTTGCCCTACGAGCAGTACTTC.

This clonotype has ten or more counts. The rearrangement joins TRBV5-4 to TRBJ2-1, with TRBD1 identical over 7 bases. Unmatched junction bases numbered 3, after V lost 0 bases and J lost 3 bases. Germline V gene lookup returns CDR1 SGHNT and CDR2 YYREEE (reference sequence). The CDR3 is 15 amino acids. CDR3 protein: CASSLGTGIYNEQFF. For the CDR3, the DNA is TGTGCCAGCAGCTTGGGGACAGGAATCTACAATGAGCAGTTCTTC.

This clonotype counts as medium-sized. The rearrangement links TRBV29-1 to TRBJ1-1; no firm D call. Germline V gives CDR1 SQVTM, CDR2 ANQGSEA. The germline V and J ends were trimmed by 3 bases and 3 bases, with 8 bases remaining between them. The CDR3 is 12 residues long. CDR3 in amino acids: CSVDHGDTEAFF. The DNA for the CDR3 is TGCAGCGTTGACCACGGGGACACTGAAGCTTTCTTT.

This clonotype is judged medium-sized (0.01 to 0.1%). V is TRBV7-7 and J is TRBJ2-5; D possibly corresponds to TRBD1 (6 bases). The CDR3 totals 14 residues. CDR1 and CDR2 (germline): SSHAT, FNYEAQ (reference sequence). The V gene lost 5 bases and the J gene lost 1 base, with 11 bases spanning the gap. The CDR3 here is CASSGRTVQETQYF. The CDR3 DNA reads TGTGCCAGCAGCGGACGGACAGTCCAAGAGACCCAGTACTTC.

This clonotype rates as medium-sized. This CDR3 reads CASSFVLGTEAFF. As DNA, the CDR3 is TGTGCCAGCAGCTTCGTGTTGGGGACTGAAGCTTTCTTT. The V gene is TRBV5-5, the J gene TRBJ1-1; D is unclear. CDR1 is SGHKS, CDR2 YYEKEE, per germline (reference sequence). Trimming stripped 2 bases from V and 5 bases from J, with 10 bases between. This CDR3 has 13 residues.

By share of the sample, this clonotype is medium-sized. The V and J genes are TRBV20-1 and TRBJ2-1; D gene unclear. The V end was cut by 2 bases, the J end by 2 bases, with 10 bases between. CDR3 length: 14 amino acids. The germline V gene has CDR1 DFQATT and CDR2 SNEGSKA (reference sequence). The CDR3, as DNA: TGCAGTGCTAGACCCCCGGATACCTACAATGAGCAGTTCTTC. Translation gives CSARPPDTYNEQFF.

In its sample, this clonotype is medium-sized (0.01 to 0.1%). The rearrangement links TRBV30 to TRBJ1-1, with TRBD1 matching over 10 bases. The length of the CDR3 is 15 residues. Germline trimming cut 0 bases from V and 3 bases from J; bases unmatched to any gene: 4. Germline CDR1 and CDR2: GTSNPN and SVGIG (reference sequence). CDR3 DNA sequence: TGTGCCTGGAGTGTCAGGACAGGGGGGGACACTGAAGCTTTCTTT. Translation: CAWSVRTGGDTEAFF.

CDR3 sequence: CASSLALRTSGGGGEQYF. As DNA, the CDR3 is TGTGCCAGCAGCTTAGCTCTCCGGACTAGCGGGGGAGGTGGAGAGCAGTACTTC. The J gene is TRBJ2-7, the V gene TRBV13, with TRBD2 matching 13 bases. The CDR3 extends over 18 amino acids. CDR1 and CDR2 (germline): PRHDT, FYEKMQ (reference sequence). The ends lost 1 base at V and 7 bases at J; junction bases unmatched: 13.

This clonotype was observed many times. In DNA form, the CDR3 reads TGTGCCACCAGCATTTTCGACAGGGAGGATCAGCCCCAGCATTTT. This translates into CATSIFDREDQPQHF. The chain is built from TRBV15 and TRBJ1-5; TRBD1 agrees at 7 bases. The CDR3 extends over 15 amino acids. The germline V gene encodes CDR1 LNHNV and CDR2 YYDKDF (reference sequence). V gave up 4 bases and J gave up 5 bases; unmatched junction bases: 8.

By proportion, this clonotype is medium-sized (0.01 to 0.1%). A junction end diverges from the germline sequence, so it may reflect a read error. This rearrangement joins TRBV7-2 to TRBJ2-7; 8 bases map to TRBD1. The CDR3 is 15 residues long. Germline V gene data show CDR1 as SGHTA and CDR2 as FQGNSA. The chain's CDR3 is CASSLDRGSSYEQYF. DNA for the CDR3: TGTGCCAGCAGTTTAGACAGGGGCAGCTCCTACGAGCAGTACTTC.

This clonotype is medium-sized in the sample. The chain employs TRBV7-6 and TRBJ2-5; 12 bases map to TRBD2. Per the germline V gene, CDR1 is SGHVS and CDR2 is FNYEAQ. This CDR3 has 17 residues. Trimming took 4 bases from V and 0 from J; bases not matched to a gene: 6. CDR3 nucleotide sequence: TGTGCCAGCAGCTCCCGACTAGCGGGGGCCAACCAAGAGACCCAGTACTTC. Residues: CASSSRLAGANQETQYF.

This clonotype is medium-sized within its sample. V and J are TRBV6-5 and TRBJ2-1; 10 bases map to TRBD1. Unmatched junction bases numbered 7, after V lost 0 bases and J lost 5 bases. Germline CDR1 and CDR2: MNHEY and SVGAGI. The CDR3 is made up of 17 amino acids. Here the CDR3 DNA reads TGTGCCAGCAGTTACTCCCGTGACAGGGGGCTAGACAATGAGCAGTTCTTC. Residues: CASSYSRDRGLDNEQFF.

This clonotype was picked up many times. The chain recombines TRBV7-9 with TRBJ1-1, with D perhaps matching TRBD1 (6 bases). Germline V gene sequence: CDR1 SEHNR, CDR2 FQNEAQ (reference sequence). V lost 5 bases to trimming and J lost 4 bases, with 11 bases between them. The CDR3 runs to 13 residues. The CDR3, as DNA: TGTGCCAGCAGCCCCACAGGGAGCACTGAAGCTTTCTTT. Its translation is CASSPTGSTEAFF. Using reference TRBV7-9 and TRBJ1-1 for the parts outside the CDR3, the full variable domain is DTGVSQNPRHKITKRGQNVTFRCDPISEHNRLYWYRQTLGQGPEFLTYFQNEAQLEKSRLLSDRFSAERPKGSFSTLEIQRTEQGDSAMYLCASSPTGSTEAFFGQGTRLTVV.

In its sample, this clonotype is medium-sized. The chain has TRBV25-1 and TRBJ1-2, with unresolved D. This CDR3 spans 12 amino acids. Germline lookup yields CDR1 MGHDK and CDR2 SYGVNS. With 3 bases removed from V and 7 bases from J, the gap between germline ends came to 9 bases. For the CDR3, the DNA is TGTGCCAGCAGTGAGCGGACTATTGGCTACACCTTC. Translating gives CASSERTIGYTF.

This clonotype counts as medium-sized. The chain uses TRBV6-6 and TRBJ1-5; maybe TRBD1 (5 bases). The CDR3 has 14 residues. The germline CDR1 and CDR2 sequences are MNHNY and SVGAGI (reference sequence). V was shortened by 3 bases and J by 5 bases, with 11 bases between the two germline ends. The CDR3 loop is CASSYPGTDQPQHF. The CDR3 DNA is TGTGCCAGCAGTTATCCCGGGACGGATCAGCCCCAGCATTTT.

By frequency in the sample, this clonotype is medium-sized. The CDR3 nucleotides are TGTGCCAGCAGCCTTCGGGACAGGTGGGACTACAATGAGCAGTTCTTC. Translation gives CASSLRDRWDYNEQFF. V usage is TRBV5-6 and J usage is TRBJ2-1; 8 bases line up with TRBD1. Germline-derived CDR1 and CDR2 are SGHDT and YYEEEE. The CDR3 has 16 residues. J was trimmed by 3 bases and V by 4 bases; bases with no gene match: 9.